The 3 T cell receptor beta chains presented below share a single source sample, sequenced in a study of blood T cells in healthy people across ages. The authors ran a second PCR of roughly 7 to 11 cycles using a sample-barcoded 5' primer and a J-beta primer mix. TCRdb reprocessed the 5' RACE reads via MiXCR and lists one record per CDR3 protein. The sample shows around 650,000 distinct CDR3 sequences, roughly 43% of them seen only once. Sequencing was carried out using blood. These receptors were collected from a man older than 75 in good health.

The table lists this clonotype with a few counts. V and J are TRBV20-1 and TRBJ2-5, with TRBD2 matching over 13 bases. The CDR3 has 15 amino acids. Trimming removed 3 bases from V and 7 bases from J; junction bases left unmatched: 8. Germline CDR1 reads DFQATT; CDR2 reads SNEGSKA (reference sequence). The CDR3 sequence: CSARGTSGEQRTQYF. In DNA, the CDR3 is TGCAGTGCTAGGGGGACTAGCGGGGAGCAACGGACCCAGTACTTC.

The genes are TRBV7-2 and TRBJ2-7; 7 bases are shared with TRBD2. The length of the CDR3 is 13 residues. V gave up 4 bases and J gave up 3 bases; unmatched junction bases: 3. Germline CDR1 is SGHTA and CDR2 is FQGNSA. The CDR3 DNA follows: TGTGCCAGCAGCTGGACTAGAATCTACGAGCAGTACTTC. Translating gives CASSWTRIYEQYF.

The J gene is TRBJ1-5, the V gene TRBV7-2; a possible D gene is TRBD1 (5 bases). There are 15 residues in the CDR3. The germline gives CDR1 SGHTA, CDR2 FQGNSA. Trimming removed 5 bases from V and 2 bases from J, with 13 bases in between. The CDR3 bases are TGTGCCAGCAGCCCTCAGAGGGGAGGCAATCAGCCCCAGCATTTT. This sequence encodes CASSPQRGGNQPQHF.